This paragraph covers one T cell receptor beta chain sequence. The data stem from a study of blood T cell repertoires in COVID-19. Self-reported history from a screening survey and questionnaire set each donor's cohort. In the source study's methods: How many nucleated cells were present was estimated from reference gene primer amplification. Using immunoSEQ multiplex PCR, the repertoire was profiled, and TCRdb retains in-frame clones only, with some absent. From that table come the V and J calls and clone size; the DNA was used to work out D and trimming. The sample records almost 65,000 clones, roughly 91% being singletons. The sequence was collected from a woman in her forties who had recovered from COVID-19. The sample was PBMCs or T cells enriched from blood (not recorded which).

CDR3 sequence reads: CATSQDRVNQPQHF. DNA for the CDR3: TGTGCCACCAGCCAGGACAGGGTAAATCAGCCCCAGCATTTT. This sequence joins TRBV15 and TRBJ1-5; 8 nucleotides agree with TRBD1. The junction had 4 bases not matched to a gene; V was cut back by 5 bases and J by 4 bases. The CDR3 is made up of 14 amino acids. The germline CDR1 and CDR2 sequences are LNHNV and YYDKDF (reference sequence).